Below are 30 T cell receptor beta chains sequenced from a single sample in a study of vaccination effects on CD4 cells after COVID-19. Assay used: immunoSEQ multiplex PCR; TCRdb lists only in-frame clones, some missing. The sample lists roughly 70,000 clones, less than 80% occurring once. Their specific antigens are unknown. Ahead of sequencing, the ViraFEST assay grew antigen-specific CD4+ T cells using viral peptide pools. Subsequent to a culture period of under 11 days, CD4+ T cells were isolated. Each participant was given two doses of one vaccine (BNT162b2 or mRNA-1273). Sequenced material: CD4+ T cells from PBMCs cultured with HCoV-OC43 spike peptides, taken after COVID-19 vaccination. Subset of the sample: HCoV-OC43 spike overlapping peptide pool stimulation. Source of these receptors: a human donor who received a COVID-19 vaccine.

This clone appeared a single time. The chain recombines TRBV4-1 with TRBJ2-2; 8 bases fit TRBD1. V shed 3 bases, J shed 1 base, and the junction held 1 base outside the gene matches. Per germline, CDR1 MGHRA and CDR2 YSYEKL. CDR3 length equals 15 residues. CDR3: CASSQDRVNTGELFF. CDR3 DNA sequence: TGCGCCAGCAGCCAGGACAGGGTGAACACCGGGGAGCTGTTTTTT.

The chain recombines TRBV9 with TRBJ2-1; 7 bases are a match to TRBD2. The CDR3 consists of 15 residues. The V gene's germline CDR1 is SGDLS and CDR2 YYNGEE. The junction had 12 bases not matched to a gene; V was cut back by 4 bases and J by 8 bases. The CDR3 sequence: CASSPTSKPQYEQFF. CDR3 DNA sequence: TGTGCCAGCAGCCCGACTAGCAAACCCCAGTATGAGCAGTTCTTC.

This clone was counted a few times. V usage is TRBV21-1 and J usage is TRBJ2-7; the table's D call TRBD2 went unverified against the DNA. TRBV21-1 is shown as a pseudogene. The CDR3 spans 16 residues. The CDR3 coding sequence is TGTGCCAGCAGCAAAGAACGGACAAGGCGGGACGGCGAGCAGTACGTC. The encoded protein is CASSKERTRRDGEQYV.

J is TRBJ1-1 and V is TRBV5-6; 9 bases line up with TRBD1. The V segment lost 3 bases and the J segment 5 bases; nucleotides outside the gene matches: 14. Germline CDR1 is SGHDT and CDR2 is YYEEEE. The CDR3 loop spans 17 amino acids. CDR3 DNA: TGTGCCAGCAGCTCGTTTACTAGACAGGGGGTAAATACTGAAGCTTTCTTT. This gives the protein CASSSFTRQGVNTEAFF.

The CDR3 spells CASSPPPLGNTIYF. CDR3 bases: TGTGCCAGCTCACCACCCCCCCTTGGAAACACCATATATTTT. This chain uses TRBV18 with TRBJ1-3; D gene unclear. Trimming took 0 bases from V and 3 from J, leaving 6 bases between them. The CDR3 has 14 residues. CDR1 is KGHSH, CDR2 LQKENI, per germline. The full variable domain, rest sourced from reference TRBV18 and TRBJ1-3, is NAGVMQNPRHLVRRRGQEARLRCSPMKGHSHVYWYRQLPEEGLKFMVYLQKENIIDESGMPKERFSAEFPKEGPSILRIQQVVRGDSAAYFCASSPPPLGNTIYFGEGSWLTVV.

The CDR3 region is CASSVGLDSSLRYGYTF. CDR3 nucleotides: TGTGCCAGCAGCGTAGGTTTGGACAGCTCATTACGCTATGGCTACACCTTC. The chain is built from TRBV9 and TRBJ1-2, with TRBD1 as a possible D gene (6 bases). The ends were cut back, 0 bases at V and 4 bases at J, with 19 bases in the middle. This CDR3 contains 17 residues. Germline lookup yields CDR1 SGDLS and CDR2 YYNGEE.

J is TRBJ1-1 and V is TRBV5-1, with TRBD1 as a possible D gene (5 bases). In germline, CDR1 is SGHRS, CDR2 YFSETQ. This CDR3 has 15 residues. Deletions cut 4 bases from V and 3 bases from J, with 16 bases between. The DNA for the CDR3 is TGCGCCAGCAGCCTACGTGCGGGGGGGGACACTGAAGCTTTCTTT. This encodes CASSLRAGGDTEAFF.

The chain employs TRBV7-8 and TRBJ1-2, with 8 nucleotides matching TRBD1. The length of the CDR3 is 15 residues. Looked up from germline, CDR1 is SGHVS and CDR2 is FQNEAQ. With V trimmed by 2 bases and J by 4 bases, 6 bases remained unmatched. CDR3 DNA: TGTGCCAGCAGCTTAAGGCAGGGGGCCGGCTATGGCTACACCTTC. Translation: CASSLRQGAGYGYTF.

The rearrangement links TRBV6-1 to TRBJ1-1; 11 bases fit TRBD1. The V and J ends lost 8 bases and 3 bases, in that order; junction bases with no gene match: 14. The CDR3 sequence is 17 residues long. Germline lookup yields CDR1 MNHNS and CDR2 SASEGT. CDR3 bases: TGTGCCAGCGGTGGGCGAGGACAGGGGGCGAGGTACACTGAAGCTTTCTTT. This gives the protein CASGGRGQGARYTEAFF.

This chain links TRBV19 with TRBJ1-6; D perhaps matches TRBD1 (5 bases). V lost 7 bases to trimming and J lost 7 bases, with 11 bases between them. This CDR3 comprises 13 residues. Germline V lookup: CDR1 LNHDA, CDR2 SQIVND (reference sequence). The CDR3 sequence: CASTSNRNSPLHF. Here the CDR3 DNA reads TGTGCCAGTACCTCCAACAGGAATTCACCCCTCCACTTT.

In its sample, this clone was seen once. V gene TRBV4-3 combines with J gene TRBJ2-7, with unresolved D. CDR1 and CDR2 (germline): LGHNA, YSLEER. The ends were cut back, 0 bases at V and 1 base at J, with 22 bases in the middle. The CDR3 loop spans 19 amino acids. CDR3 nucleotides: TGCGCCAGCAGCCAAGATAGGAGCTGGCGGCGCCCGATTTCCTACGAGCAGTACGTC. It translates to CASSQDRSWRRPISYEQYV.

The chain carries TRBV7-8 and TRBJ2-3; possibly TRBD2 for D (6 bases). With 9 bases removed from V and 8 bases from J, the gap between germline ends came to 21 bases. Germline loops: CDR1 SGHVS, CDR2 FQNEAQ. The length of the CDR3 is 14 residues. The CDR3 DNA sequence: TGTGCCAGTTCTTCCGGGACTCCCGGCGGTACGCAGTATTTT. Its protein product is CASSSGTPGGTQYF.

This clone was counted a few times. This chain links TRBV4-2 with TRBJ2-7; D remains ambiguous. V was clipped by 0 bases and J by 0 bases, with 6 bases between them. Germline CDR1 reads LGHNA; CDR2 reads YNFKEQ. CDR3 size: 14 residues. The CDR3 sequence is CASSQEKDSYEQYV. In DNA form, the CDR3 reads TGTGCCAGCAGCCAAGAGAAGGACTCCTACGAGCAGTACGTC.

The rearrangement uses TRBV6-6 and TRBJ2-1; D call uncertain. This CDR3 has 14 amino acids. V lost 0 bases to trimming and J lost 2 bases, with 5 bases between them. The V gene's germline CDR1 is MNHNY and CDR2 SVGAGI (reference sequence). The CDR3 DNA reads TGTGCCAGCAGTTACTCAAGGACCTACAATGAGCAGTTCTTC. Translation gives CASSYSRTYNEQFF.

This clone was seen a single time. J is TRBJ1-5 and V is TRBV19, with D possibly TRBD1 on 5 matching bases. CDR3 size: 15 residues. Trimming removed 1 base from V and 2 bases from J, with 9 bases in between. Germline loops: CDR1 LNHDA, CDR2 SQIVND (reference sequence). The CDR3 region has the DNA TGTGCCAGTAGTATAGGAGGGGACGGCAATCAGCCCCAGCATTTT. It specifies CASSIGGDGNQPQHF.

The genes are TRBV3-1 (or the pseudogene TRBV3-2) and TRBJ1-1; the D gene is possibly TRBD1 (5 bases). V shed 10 bases and J shed 5 bases, with 17 bases lying between them. Germline V gene sequence: CDR1 LGHDT, CDR2 YNNKEL (reference sequence). This CDR3 spans 13 amino acids. The CDR3 loop reads CATIAGSGTEAFF. In DNA form, the CDR3 reads TGTGCCACAATTGCAGGGTCTGGGACTGAAGCTTTCTTT.

The chain has TRBV6-6 and TRBJ1-2; D is uncertain. The germline V gene encodes CDR1 MNHNY and CDR2 SVGAGI (reference sequence). The V end was cut by 5 bases, the J end by 7 bases, with 17 bases between. The CDR3 spans 14 residues. CDR3 protein: CASSTGREIGGYTF. CDR3 nucleotide sequence: TGTGCCAGCAGTACCGGAAGGGAGATTGGTGGCTACACCTTC.

The chain is built from TRBV7-3 and TRBJ2-1; TRBD1 agrees at 8 bases. This CDR3 comprises 13 residues. V shed 5 bases and J 15 bases; nucleotides not matched to a gene: 12. The V gene's germline CDR1 is SGHTA and CDR2 FQGTGA. Here the CDR3 DNA reads TGTGCCAGCAGCCTAATACCAGGACAGGGACTGTTCTTC. Translation: CASSLIPGQGLFF.

The rearrangement uses TRBV16 and TRBJ1-5; weak D call: TRBD1 (5 bases). This CDR3 has 16 amino acids. The V end was cut by 0 bases, the J end by 6 bases, with 15 bases between. The germline gives CDR1 KGHSY, CDR2 FQNENV. CDR3: CASSQSWGVAGQPQHF. DNA for the CDR3: TGTGCCAGCAGCCAATCCTGGGGGGTGGCAGGTCAGCCCCAGCATTTT.

The rearrangement links TRBV15 to TRBJ2-5, with a weak D call TRBD1 (6 bases). From germline, CDR1 is LNHNV and CDR2 YYDKDF (reference sequence). The CDR3 extends over 13 amino acids. The germline V and J ends were trimmed by 2 bases and 5 bases, with 9 bases remaining between them. In DNA form, the CDR3 reads TGTGCCACCAGCAGACACAGGGTTGAGACCCAGTACTTC. Protein: CATSRHRVETQYF.

The chain is built from TRBV11-1 and TRBJ2-7; tentatively, D is TRBD1 (6 bases). Trimming removed 2 bases from V and 5 bases from J, with 10 bases in between. The CDR3 sequence is 13 residues long. Germline values: CDR1 SGHAT, CDR2 FQDESV (reference sequence). The CDR3, as DNA: TGTGCCAGCAGCTTACAGGGGTCGGACGAGCAGTACGTC. It encodes CASSLQGSDEQYV.

This clone was seen a few times. V usage is TRBV18 and J usage is TRBJ2-1, with 8 bases matching TRBD2. Losses at the gene ends were 3 bases for V and 3 bases for J; bases not matched to a gene: 7. CDR1 and CDR2 (germline): KGHSH, LQKENI. The CDR3 runs 16 residues. CDR3 in DNA: TGTGCCAGCTCACCGATGACTAGCGCGGGCTACAATGAGCAGTTCTTC. This codes for CASSPMTSAGYNEQFF.

The chain is built from TRBV24-1 and TRBJ1-5; weak D call: TRBD1 (6 bases). This CDR3 spans 13 amino acids. Trimming stripped 7 bases from V and 8 bases from J, with 14 bases between. Germline V gene sequence: CDR1 KGHDR, CDR2 SFDVKD. CDR3 loop: CATRGGAGEPQHF. CDR3 DNA: TGTGCCACCAGGGGGGGGGCCGGGGAGCCCCAGCATTTT.

The chain combines TRBV2 with TRBJ1-5; possible D gene TRBD1, 6 bases. V was trimmed by 6 bases and J by 11 bases, leaving 17 bases between them. The CDR3 extends over 13 amino acids. The germline gives CDR1 SNHLY, CDR2 FYNNEI. CDR3 in amino acids: CASRAQGIGSQHF. In DNA form, the CDR3 reads TGTGCCAGCAGGGCTCAGGGGATCGGGTCCCAGCATTTT.

In this sample, this clone turned up once. The rearrangement uses TRBV18 and TRBJ1-1, with 8 bases identical to TRBD1. V lost 3 bases to trimming and J lost 1 base; unmatched junction nucleotides: 4. In germline, CDR1 is KGHSH, CDR2 LQKENI. The CDR3 loop spans 15 amino acids. The CDR3 DNA follows: TGTGCCAGCTCACCCCTCGGACAGGGGAACACTGAAGCTTTCTTT. This encodes CASSPLGQGNTEAFF. The full variable domain, its missing parts supplied by reference TRBV18 and TRBJ1-1, is NAGVMQNPRHLVRRRGQEARLRCSPMKGHSHVYWYRQLPEEGLKFMVYLQKENIIDESGMPKERFSAEFPKEGPSILRIQQVVRGDSAAYFCASSPLGQGNTEAFFGQGTRLTVV.

V usage is TRBV5-5 and J usage is TRBJ2-1, with 8 bases identical to TRBD2. This CDR3 comprises 15 residues. CDR1 is SGHKS and CDR2 is YYEKEE in the germline V gene (reference sequence). V shed 1 base and J 6 bases; nucleotides not matched to a gene: 6. The CDR3 protein is CASSLREGDINEQFF. CDR3 nucleotide sequence: TGTGCCAGCAGCTTGCGGGAGGGCGACATCAATGAGCAGTTCTTC. Looking up the rest from reference TRBV5-5 and TRBJ2-1 gives the full variable domain: DAGVTQSPTHLIKTRGQQVTLRCSPISGHKSVSWYQQVLGQGPQFIFQYYEKEERGRGNFPDRFSARQFPNYSSELNVNALLLGDSALYLCASSLREGDINEQFFGPGTRLTVL.

The genes are TRBV24-1 and TRBJ2-1, with D possibly being TRBD2 (6 bases). The CDR3 is 16 residues long. Germline CDR1 and CDR2: KGHDR and SFDVKD. V dropped 4 bases and J dropped 0 bases, with 12 bases sitting between them. The CDR3 nucleotides read TGTGCCACCAGTGACACCGACGGGAGCTCCTACAATGAGCAGTTCTTC. Amino acid sequence: CATSDTDGSSYNEQFF.

V usage is TRBV9 and J usage is TRBJ1-6; 8 bases fit TRBD1. The V and J ends lost 3 bases and 7 bases, in that order; junction bases with no gene match: 9. The CDR3 contains 16 residues. CDR1 and CDR2 (germline): SGDLS, YYNGEE. In DNA form, the CDR3 reads TGTGCCAGCAGCGAGGCCCCCCAGGGGGCCAATTCACCCCTCCACTTT. It is translated as CASSEAPQGANSPLHF.

V is TRBV12-2 and J is TRBJ2-7; the D call in the table, TRBD1, was not verified against the DNA. TRBV12-2 represents a pseudogene. This CDR3 comprises 16 residues. The CDR3: CASRGIGRGTSYEQYV. The DNA of the CDR3 is TGTGCAAGTCGGGGCATTGGCAGGGGGACGTCCTACGAGCAGTACGTC.

The gene calls are TRBV6-6 and TRBJ2-1, with TRBD1 matching over 11 bases. The CDR3 sequence is 16 residues long. Unmatched junction bases numbered 5, after V lost 2 bases and J lost 5 bases. Looked up from germline, CDR1 is MNHNY and CDR2 is SVGAGI (reference sequence). CDR3 amino acids: CASSYSGDRGNNEQFF. CDR3 DNA sequence: TGTGCCAGCAGTTACAGTGGGGACAGGGGGAACAATGAGCAGTTCTTC.